This passage covers 22 T cell receptor beta chains from one sample sequenced in a study of blood T cell repertoires in COVID-19. TCRdb's copy holds only in-frame clones and misses some; the assay was immunoSEQ multiplex PCR. Of roughly 26,000 clones in the sample, around 93% were seen once. Sample: peripheral blood. These receptors all stem from a human donor in a cohort sampled during active COVID-19.

The V and J genes are TRBV18 and TRBJ2-2; 12 bases are a match to TRBD2. The junction had 4 bases not matched to a gene; V was cut back by 3 bases and J by 5 bases. CDR1 is KGHSH and CDR2 is LQKENI in the germline V gene. This CDR3 is 16 amino acids long. The CDR3 region has the DNA TGTGCCAGCTCACCGCCGGGGACTAGCGGGACCGGGGAGCTGTTTTTT. Its protein product is CASSPPGTSGTGELFF.

This chain connects TRBV9 to TRBJ1-6; D gene ambiguous. Germline CDR1 reads SGDLS; CDR2 reads YYNGEE. This CDR3 spans 14 amino acids. The germline V and J ends were trimmed by 1 base and 7 bases, with 9 bases remaining between them. CDR3 nucleotide sequence: TGTGCCAGCAGCGTATCGGGAGGCAATTCACCCCTCCACTTT. Protein product: CASSVSGGNSPLHF.

This chain links TRBV19 with TRBJ1-4; D is perhaps TRBD1 (6 bases). CDR3 length: 11 residues. The ends were cut back, 11 bases at V and 16 bases at J, with 20 bases in the middle. Germline CDR1 and CDR2: LNHDA and SQIVND (reference sequence). CDR3 nucleotide sequence: TGTGCCGCGAGGGGGTACGATACGTGGTTTTTT. Its protein is CAARGYDTWFF.

This rearrangement joins TRBV9 to TRBJ1-2, with 7 positions matching TRBD1. The CDR3 covers 17 residues. Germline V lookup: CDR1 SGDLS, CDR2 YYNGEE. V was clipped by 0 bases and J by 5 bases; unmatched bases: 13. In DNA form, the CDR3 reads TGTGCCAGCAGCGTAGATGGGGCAGGGGGATTGAATTATGGCTACACCTTC. It yields the protein CASSVDGAGGLNYGYTF.

This clone was counted between two and nine times. The chain is built from TRBV7-6 and TRBJ1-5; D not certain. This CDR3 has 13 residues. Germline V gene data show CDR1 as SGHVS and CDR2 as FNYEAQ. Deletions cut 1 base from V and 6 bases from J, with 7 bases between. The CDR3 loop is CASSLEHSQPQHF. The CDR3, as DNA: TGTGCCAGCAGCTTAGAACACAGTCAGCCCCAGCATTTT.

This rearrangement joins TRBV6-2 or TRBV6-3 to TRBJ1-1; the match to TRBD1 covers 8 bases. Trimming removed 6 bases from V and 4 bases from J; junction bases left unmatched: 4. CDR1 and CDR2 (germline): MNHEY, SVGEGT. The CDR3 covers 13 residues. The CDR3 nucleotides read TGTGCCAGCAGCCGGACAGGGAGCACTGAAGCTTTCTTT. Translated: CASSRTGSTEAFF.

V is TRBV7-6 and J is TRBJ2-3; the match to TRBD1 covers 10 bases. The V and J ends lost 1 base and 4 bases, in that order; junction bases with no gene match: 2. Germline CDR1 reads SGHVS; CDR2 reads FNYEAQ. This CDR3 region has 15 residues. This CDR3 reads CASSLVTGGADTQYF. CDR3 DNA sequence: TGTGCCAGCAGCTTAGTGACAGGGGGCGCAGATACGCAGTATTTT.

V and J are TRBV10-2 and TRBJ2-7; 11 positions agree with TRBD2. This CDR3 is built from 16 residues. V trimming: 5 bases; J trimming: 5 bases; junction bases outside the gene matches: 11. Germline CDR1 and CDR2: WSHSY and SAAADI. CDR3: CASSPSFLAGGNEQYF. In DNA, the CDR3 is TGCGCCAGCAGTCCCTCCTTTCTAGCGGGGGGAAACGAGCAGTACTTC.

This clone was seen a single time. One end of the junction varies from germline; a read error may be responsible. This chain connects TRBV18 to TRBJ1-4; 12 nucleotides match TRBD1. The CDR3 loop spans 14 amino acids. Germline V gene lookup returns CDR1 KGHSH and CDR2 LQKENI. Here the CDR3 DNA reads TGTGCCAGCGCACCGGGACAGGGGGCTGAAAAACTGTTTTTT. It codes for CASAPGQGAEKLFF.

The rearrangement joins TRBV6-5 to TRBJ2-1, with TRBD2 matching over 11 bases. This CDR3 region has 15 residues. Trimming removed 5 bases from V and 4 bases from J; junction bases left unmatched: 4. From germline, CDR1 is MNHEY and CDR2 SVGAGI. DNA for the CDR3: TGTGCCAGCAGTCCTAGCGGGGGGCCATACAATGAGCAGTTCTTC. Translated, it gives CASSPSGGPYNEQFF.

The chain recombines TRBV5-1 with TRBJ2-1; no reliable D call. CDR1 is SGHRS and CDR2 is YFSETQ in the germline V gene. V lost 4 bases and J 5 bases, leaving 13 bases between the germline ends. CDR3 size: 14 residues. CDR3 DNA: TGCGCCAGCAGCCCATACCGGGTTCACAATGAGCAGTTCTTC. Translated, it gives CASSPYRVHNEQFF.

The chain carries TRBV7-5 and TRBJ2-1; TRBD2, the table's D call, was not compared with the DNA. TRBV7-5 is a listed pseudogene. The CDR3 has 21 amino acids. The CDR3 region is CVRTANFFPPLAETPGNEQFF. The CDR3 coding sequence is TGTGTCAGAACCGCCAACTTTTTCCCCCCCCTCGCAGAGACTCCGGGCAATGAGCAGTTCTTC.

This chain joins TRBV6-5 and TRBJ1-2; 12 bases match TRBD1. The CDR3 contains 14 residues. The V gene end was trimmed by 6 bases and the J gene end by 14 bases; junction bases not matched to a gene: 13. The germline V gene encodes CDR1 MNHEY and CDR2 SVGAGI. In nucleotides, the CDR3 is TGTGCCAGCAGGAGCTCCGGGACAGGGGGCGCGATTACCTTC. Amino acid sequence: CASRSSGTGGAITF.

V usage is TRBV27 and J usage is TRBJ2-7; TRBD2 might be the D (6 bases). The CDR3 is 14 amino acids. Trimming cost V 4 bases and J 7 bases, with 17 bases left between them. The germline CDR1 and CDR2 sequences are MNHEY and SMNVEV (reference sequence). CDR3 in amino acids: CASSSSPAGREQYV. CDR3 DNA: TGTGCCAGCAGTTCCTCCCCCGCAGGGAGGGAGCAGTACGTC.

The chain combines TRBV7-9 with TRBJ2-1; unclear D gene. The CDR3 is 18 amino acids. The V end was cut by 4 bases, the J end by 0 bases, with 19 bases between. Per germline, CDR1 SEHNR and CDR2 FQNEAQ (reference sequence). The CDR3 DNA is TGTGCCAGCAGCTCCACTAAAACCCGAAAAAGCTCCTACAATGAGCAGTTCTTC. This encodes CASSSTKTRKSSYNEQFF. Combining the CDR3 with reference TRBV7-9 and TRBJ2-1 gives the whole variable domain DTGVSQNPRHKITKRGQNVTFRCDPISEHNRLYWYRQTLGQGPEFLTYFQNEAQLEKSRLLSDRFSAERPKGSFSTLEIQRTEQGDSAMYLCASSSTKTRKSSYNEQFFGPGTRLTVL.

The V call is TRBV5-4, the J call TRBJ2-3; 9 positions match TRBD1. V lost 3 bases to trimming and J lost 6 bases; unmatched junction nucleotides: 8. The CDR3 is 15 residues long. Germline-derived CDR1 and CDR2 are SGHNT and YYREEE (reference sequence). In DNA form, the CDR3 reads TGTGCCAGCAGCTCCGGGACAGGGATAATGGATACGCAGTATTTT. It is translated as CASSSGTGIMDTQYF.

This clone was detected a few times. This CDR3 reads CASSTRDTGRNQPQHF. The CDR3, as DNA: TGTGCCAGCAGCACCCGGGACACAGGGCGGAATCAGCCCCAGCATTTT. The chain is built from TRBV7-2 and TRBJ1-5, with D perhaps matching TRBD1 (6 bases). The CDR3 covers 16 residues. Germline assignment: CDR1 SGHTA and CDR2 FQGNSA. V was cut by 5 bases and J by 4 bases, with 18 bases left in between.

The chain employs TRBV5-1 and TRBJ2-5, with TRBD1 matching over 10 bases. Trimming at V came to 7 bases and at J to 6 bases, leaving 12 bases not matched to a gene. CDR1 and CDR2 from the germline V gene are SGHRS and YFSETQ. The CDR3 has 15 residues. The CDR3 is CASSTPTGGIKTQYF. CDR3 DNA sequence: TGCGCCAGCTCTACACCGACAGGGGGCATAAAGACCCAGTACTTC.

V and J are TRBV21-1 and TRBJ2-7; TRBD2 was called by the table and not checked on the DNA. TRBV21-1 represents a pseudogene. The length of the CDR3 is 12 residues. The CDR3 nucleotides read TGTGCCAGGACCGGGGGGCCTTACGAGCAGTACGTC. This codes for CARTGGPYEQYV.

This chain links TRBV19 with TRBJ1-1; D gene unclear. The CDR3 consists of 13 residues. Germline CDR1 LNHDA, CDR2 SQIVND (reference sequence). Trimming cost V 4 bases and J 1 base, with 7 bases left between them. This CDR3 reads CASSNRENTEAFF. CDR3 bases: TGTGCCAGTAGTAACCGGGAGAACACTGAAGCTTTCTTT. The variable domain in full, with the rest retrieved from reference TRBV19 and TRBJ1-1, is DGGITQSPKYLFRKEGQNVTLSCEQNLNHDAMYWYRQDPGQGLRLIYYSQIVNDFQKGDIAEGYSVSREKKESFPLTVTSAQKNPTAFYLCASSNRENTEAFFGQGTRLTVV.

The rearrangement joins TRBV3-1 (or the pseudogene TRBV3-2) to TRBJ2-7, with 8 bases identical to TRBD1. With V trimmed by 0 bases and J by 2 bases, 6 bases remained unmatched. CDR1 is LGHDT, CDR2 YNNKEL, per germline (reference sequence). The CDR3 is made up of 16 amino acids. The CDR3 reads CASSQDGGTGTYEQYF. CDR3 DNA: TGTGCCAGCAGCCAAGATGGCGGGACAGGCACCTACGAGCAGTACTTC.

The chain joins TRBV2 to TRBJ1-5; D remains unclear. Trimming took 3 bases from V and 9 from J, leaving 12 bases between them. The CDR3 totals 13 residues. Germline values: CDR1 SNHLY, CDR2 FYNNEI. The CDR3 DNA is TGTGCCAGCAGTGATAACCGCGAGGGGCCCCAGCATTTT. This sequence encodes CASSDNREGPQHF.